This T cell receptor (beta chain) originates from a study of Graves' ophthalmopathy and Graves' hyperthyroidism. The study's findings and limits: Thyroid clonotypes that were expanded above 0.001 frequency mostly also appeared in blood.

TCR beta CDR3 amplification used RNA transcripts. Amplification began with first-round RT-PCR using HTBI primers, then second-round multiplex PCR was performed. A single record per CDR3 protein comes from TCRdb applying MiXCR to the multiplex PCR reads. The sample consists of a few hundred thousand distinct CDR3 sequences, 35% to 45% of them appearing once. This CDR3 has 18 residues. Germline values: CDR1 SEHNR, CDR2 FQNEAQ (reference sequence). People with hyperthyroidism were aged 18 to 65 and newly diagnosed, under 2 months' duration. Uncontrolled infections, other autoimmune diseases, pregnancy or lactation barred patients from enrollment. Orbital computed tomography, thyroid ultrasound, TRAb, serum thyroxine and clinical symptoms formed the basis of diagnosis. Notes on this clonotype: Its cognate antigen is unknown.

This clonotype was obtained from an adult man with Graves' hyperthyroidism. The rearrangement uses TRBV7-9 and TRBJ2-7; D is tentatively TRBD1 or TRBD2 (6 bases each). The DNA end favors TRBJ2-1, so the J call may be wrong. Sequencing used peripheral blood or thyroid tissue (not recorded which). CDR3 residues: CASSLAARGATFRDEQFF. CDR3 DNA sequence: TGTGCCAGCAGCTTAGCAGCGAGGGGGGCGACGTTTAGGGATGAGCAGTTCTTC.